The 8 T cell receptor beta chains listed next were all sequenced from one sample in a study of cytomegalovirus exposure and HLA in healthy donors. PCR was performed using 60 Vbeta and 13 Jbeta primers. The protocol was immunoSEQ multiplex PCR, while the TCRdb copy is restricted to in-frame clones and leaves out a portion. The sample holds around 110,000 clones, about four fifths seen once. Sequencing was done on a sample of PBMCs. All receptors derive from a woman aged 25 to 45 in good health and CMV-seronegative.

The chain is built from TRBV7-3 and TRBJ2-3; 10 bases are a match to TRBD2. V shed 4 bases, J shed 4 bases, and the junction held 2 bases outside the gene matches. CDR1 and CDR2 (germline): SGHTA, FQGTGA. The CDR3 contains 14 residues. The CDR3 reads CASSSSGSSDTQYF. The CDR3 nucleotides are TGTGCCAGCAGCTCTAGCGGGAGCTCAGATACGCAGTATTTT.

A word on this clone: This sample includes further DNA sequences coding for the same CDR3. The chain has TRBV4-3 and TRBJ2-7; D is possibly TRBD2 (5 bases). Germline V gene lookup returns CDR1 LGHNA and CDR2 YSLEER. This CDR3 has 13 residues. Trimming left V 0 bases short and J 4 bases short, with 7 bases between. CDR3 bases: TGCGCCAGCAGCCAAGACCGGGGTTACGAGCAGTACTTC. As protein: CASSQDRGYEQYF.

The rearrangement uses TRBV5-4 and TRBJ2-5, with 7 bases lining up with TRBD2. With the DNA end fitting TRBJ2-7 better, the J assignment may be wrong. This CDR3 has 12 amino acids. Per germline, CDR1 SGHNT and CDR2 YYREEE (reference sequence). The CDR3 region has the DNA TGTGCCAGCAGCTTGACTAGCGACGAGCAGTACTTC. Translated: CASSLTSDEQYF.

The rearrangement uses TRBV2 and TRBJ2-3; 11 bases are shared with TRBD1. This CDR3 is 15 amino acids long. Trimming removed 7 bases from V and 3 bases from J; junction bases left unmatched: 6. CDR1 and CDR2 from the germline V gene are SNHLY and FYNNEI. The CDR3 region has the DNA TGTGCCAGCACTACCGGGACAGGGGGAACAGATACGCAGTATTTT. Its protein product is CASTTGTGGTDTQYF.

The table lists this clone with a count of one. The chain carries TRBV7-8 and TRBJ1-1, with D maybe TRBD1 (5 bases). CDR1 and CDR2 (germline): SGHVS, FQNEAQ. CDR3 length: 13 residues. Trimming cost V 5 bases and J 4 bases, with 11 bases left between them. DNA for the CDR3: TGTGCCAGCAGCCTCCAGGGTATCACTGAAGCTTTCTTT. Its protein is CASSLQGITEAFF.

CDR3 in amino acids: CASTELAGGPNEQFF. CDR3 nucleotide sequence: TGTGCCAGCACCGAACTAGCGGGAGGGCCCAATGAGCAGTTCTTC. The chain couples TRBV2 to TRBJ2-1, with 13 bases fitting TRBD2. V dropped 7 bases and J dropped 6; count of bases not matched to a gene: 6. This CDR3 contains 15 residues. Germline CDR1 SNHLY, CDR2 FYNNEI.

This clone was picked up one time. The rearrangement joins TRBV28 to TRBJ2-7; TRBD1 aligns across 7 bases. Germline CDR1 reads MDHEN; CDR2 reads SYDVKM. This CDR3 has 16 residues. The junction had 11 bases not matched to a gene; V was cut back by 3 bases and J by 3 bases. This CDR3 is CASSFSMMGQNYEQYF. CDR3 sequence (DNA): TGTGCCAGCAGTTTTAGTATGATGGGACAGAACTACGAGCAGTACTTC. The entire variable domain, with the rest obtained from reference TRBV28 and TRBJ2-7, is as follows: DVKVTQSSRYLVKRTGEKVFLECVQDMDHENMFWYRQDPGLGLRLIYFSYDVKMKEKGDIPEGYSVSREKKERFSLILESASTNQTSMYLCASSFSMMGQNYEQYFGPGTRLTVT.

This chain joins TRBV27 and TRBJ2-7; tentatively, D is TRBD1 (5 bases). The CDR3 is 14 amino acids. Germline V lookup: CDR1 MNHEY, CDR2 SMNVEV (reference sequence). The V end was cut by 6 bases, the J end by 2 bases, with 14 bases between. This CDR3 reads CASSPYRTAYEQYF. Here the CDR3 DNA reads TGTGCCAGCAGCCCCTACAGGACCGCCTACGAGCAGTACTTC.